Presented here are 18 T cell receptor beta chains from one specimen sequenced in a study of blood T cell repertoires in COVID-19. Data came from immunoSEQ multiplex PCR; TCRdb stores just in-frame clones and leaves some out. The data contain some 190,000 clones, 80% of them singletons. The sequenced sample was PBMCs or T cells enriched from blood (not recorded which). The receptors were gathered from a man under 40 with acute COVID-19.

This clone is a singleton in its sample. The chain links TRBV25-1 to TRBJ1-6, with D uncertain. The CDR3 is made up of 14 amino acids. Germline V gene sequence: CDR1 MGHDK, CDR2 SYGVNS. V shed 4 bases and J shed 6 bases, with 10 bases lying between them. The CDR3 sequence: CASSGTVFNSPLHF. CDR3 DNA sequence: TGTGCCAGCAGTGGAACAGTTTTTAATTCACCCCTCCACTTT.

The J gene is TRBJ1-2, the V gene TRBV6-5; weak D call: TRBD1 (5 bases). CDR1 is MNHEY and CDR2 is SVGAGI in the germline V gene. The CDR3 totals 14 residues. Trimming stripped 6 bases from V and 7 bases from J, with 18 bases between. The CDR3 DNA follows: TGTGCCAGCAGCCGTACGGGGGAAACTCTTGGCTACACCTTC. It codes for CASSRTGETLGYTF.

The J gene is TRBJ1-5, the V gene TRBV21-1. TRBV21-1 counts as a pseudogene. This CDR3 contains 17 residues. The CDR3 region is CASSKRGTPPGNQPQHF. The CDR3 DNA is TGTGCCAGCAGCAAGCGGGGGACCCCTCCCGGCAATCAGCCCCAGCATTTT.

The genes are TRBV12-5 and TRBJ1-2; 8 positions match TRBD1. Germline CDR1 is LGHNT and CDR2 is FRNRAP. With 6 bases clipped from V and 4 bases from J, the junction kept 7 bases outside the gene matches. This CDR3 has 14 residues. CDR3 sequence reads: CASGGAGGGYGYTF. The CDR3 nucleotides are TGTGCTAGTGGGGGAGCAGGGGGCGGCTATGGCTACACCTTC.

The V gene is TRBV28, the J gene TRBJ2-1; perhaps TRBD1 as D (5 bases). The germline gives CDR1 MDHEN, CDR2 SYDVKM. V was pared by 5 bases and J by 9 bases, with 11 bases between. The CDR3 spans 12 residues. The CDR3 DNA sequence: TGTGCCAGCAGTCCAGGGAATGTTGAGCAGTTCTTC. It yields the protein CASSPGNVEQFF. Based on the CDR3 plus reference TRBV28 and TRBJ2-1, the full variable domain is DVKVTQSSRYLVKRTGEKVFLECVQDMDHENMFWYRQDPGLGLRLIYFSYDVKMKEKGDIPEGYSVSREKKERFSLILESASTNQTSMYLCASSPGNVEQFFGPGTRLTVL.

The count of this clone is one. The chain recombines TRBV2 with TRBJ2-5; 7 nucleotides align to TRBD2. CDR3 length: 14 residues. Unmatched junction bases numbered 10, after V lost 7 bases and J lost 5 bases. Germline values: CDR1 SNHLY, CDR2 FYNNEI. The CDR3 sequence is CASKGGGPWETQYF. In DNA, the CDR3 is TGTGCCAGCAAGGGCGGGGGTCCCTGGGAGACCCAGTACTTC. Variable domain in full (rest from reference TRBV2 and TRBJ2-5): EPEVTQTPSHQVTQMGQEVILRCVPISNHLYFYWYRQILGQKVEFLVSFYNNEISEKSEIFDDQFSVERPDGSNFTLKIRSTKLEDSAMYFCASKGGGPWETQYFGPGTRLLVL.

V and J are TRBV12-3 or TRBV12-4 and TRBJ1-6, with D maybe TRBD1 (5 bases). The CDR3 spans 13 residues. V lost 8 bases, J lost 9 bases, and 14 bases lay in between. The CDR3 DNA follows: TGTGCCAGCCGAAACTCAGGGTTTTCACCCCTCCACTTT. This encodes CASRNSGFSPLHF.

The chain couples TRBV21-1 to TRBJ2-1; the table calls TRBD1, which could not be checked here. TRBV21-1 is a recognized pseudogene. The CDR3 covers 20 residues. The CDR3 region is CASSKLGDSVKRYTYNEQFF. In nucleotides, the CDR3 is TGTGCCAGCAGCAAATTGGGGGACAGTGTAAAAAGGTATACCTACAATGAGCAGTTCTTC.

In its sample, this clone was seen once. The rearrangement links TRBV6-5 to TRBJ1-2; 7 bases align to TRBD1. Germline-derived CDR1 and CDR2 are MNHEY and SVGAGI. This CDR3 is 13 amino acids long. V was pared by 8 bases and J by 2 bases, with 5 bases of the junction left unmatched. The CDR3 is CASRQGGNYGYTF. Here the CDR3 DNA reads TGTGCCAGCCGACAGGGAGGCAACTATGGCTACACCTTC.

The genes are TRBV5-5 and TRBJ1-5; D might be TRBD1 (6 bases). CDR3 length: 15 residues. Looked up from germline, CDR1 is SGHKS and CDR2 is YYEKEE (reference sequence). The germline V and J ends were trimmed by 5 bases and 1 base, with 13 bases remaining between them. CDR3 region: CASSQQGESNQPQHF. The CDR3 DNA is TGTGCCAGCAGTCAACAGGGAGAGAGCAATCAGCCCCAGCATTTT.

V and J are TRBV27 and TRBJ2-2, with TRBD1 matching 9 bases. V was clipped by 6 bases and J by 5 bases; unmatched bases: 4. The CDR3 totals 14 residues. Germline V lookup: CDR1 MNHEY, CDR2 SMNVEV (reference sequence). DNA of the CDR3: TGTGCCAGCAGAATTGACAGGGGGACCGGGGAGCTGTTTTTT. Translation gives CASRIDRGTGELFF.

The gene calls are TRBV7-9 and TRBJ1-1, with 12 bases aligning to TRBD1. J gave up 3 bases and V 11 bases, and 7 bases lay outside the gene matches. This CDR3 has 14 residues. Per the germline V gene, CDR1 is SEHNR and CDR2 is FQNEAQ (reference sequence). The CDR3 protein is CAPKGTGGDTEAFF. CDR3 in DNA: TGTGCCCCGAAAGGGACAGGGGGCGACACTGAAGCTTTCTTT.

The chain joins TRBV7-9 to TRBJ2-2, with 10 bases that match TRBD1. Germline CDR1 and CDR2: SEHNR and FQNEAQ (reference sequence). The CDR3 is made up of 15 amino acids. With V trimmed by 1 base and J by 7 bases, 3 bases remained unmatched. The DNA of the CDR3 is TGTGCCAGCAGCTTAGGACAGGGGGCAATCGGGGAGCTGTTTTTT. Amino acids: CASSLGQGAIGELFF.

Here the CDR3 reads CASSQPGQEGTQYF. Written as DNA, the CDR3 is TGTGCCAGCAGCCAGCCGGGACAAGAGGGTACGCAGTATTTT. This sequence joins TRBV5-5 and TRBJ2-3, with a possible D match to TRBD1 (6 bases). CDR3 length equals 14 residues. The V end was cut by 4 bases, the J end by 8 bases, with 17 bases between. Per germline, CDR1 SGHKS and CDR2 YYEKEE (reference sequence).

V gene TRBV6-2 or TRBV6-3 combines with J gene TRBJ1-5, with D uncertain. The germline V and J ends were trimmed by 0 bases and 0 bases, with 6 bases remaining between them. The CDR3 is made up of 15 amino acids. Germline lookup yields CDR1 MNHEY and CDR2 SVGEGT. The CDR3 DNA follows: TGTGCCAGCAGTTACTCGTTTTATAGCAATCAGCCCCAGCATTTT. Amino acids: CASSYSFYSNQPQHF.

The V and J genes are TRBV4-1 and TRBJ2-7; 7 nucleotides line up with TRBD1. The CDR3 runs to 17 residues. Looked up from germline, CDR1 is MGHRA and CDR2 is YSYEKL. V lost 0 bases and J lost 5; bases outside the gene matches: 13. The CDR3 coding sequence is TGCGCCAGCAGCCAAGAGGGGGAGTCAGGGGGTTTCAACGAGCAGTACTTC. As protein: CASSQEGESGGFNEQYF.

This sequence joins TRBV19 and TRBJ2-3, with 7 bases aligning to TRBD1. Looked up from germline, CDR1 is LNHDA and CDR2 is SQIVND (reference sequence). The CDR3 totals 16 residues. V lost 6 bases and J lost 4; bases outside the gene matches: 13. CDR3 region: CASSSGTALYADTQYF. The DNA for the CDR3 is TGTGCCAGTAGCTCCGGGACAGCCCTTTACGCAGATACGCAGTATTTT.

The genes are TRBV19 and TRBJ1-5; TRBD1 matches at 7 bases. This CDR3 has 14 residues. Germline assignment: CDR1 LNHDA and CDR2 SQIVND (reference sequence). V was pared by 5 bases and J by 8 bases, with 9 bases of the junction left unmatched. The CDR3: CASSSQGGFKPQHF. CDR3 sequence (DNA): TGTGCCAGTAGTTCTCAGGGGGGCTTTAAGCCCCAGCATTTT.